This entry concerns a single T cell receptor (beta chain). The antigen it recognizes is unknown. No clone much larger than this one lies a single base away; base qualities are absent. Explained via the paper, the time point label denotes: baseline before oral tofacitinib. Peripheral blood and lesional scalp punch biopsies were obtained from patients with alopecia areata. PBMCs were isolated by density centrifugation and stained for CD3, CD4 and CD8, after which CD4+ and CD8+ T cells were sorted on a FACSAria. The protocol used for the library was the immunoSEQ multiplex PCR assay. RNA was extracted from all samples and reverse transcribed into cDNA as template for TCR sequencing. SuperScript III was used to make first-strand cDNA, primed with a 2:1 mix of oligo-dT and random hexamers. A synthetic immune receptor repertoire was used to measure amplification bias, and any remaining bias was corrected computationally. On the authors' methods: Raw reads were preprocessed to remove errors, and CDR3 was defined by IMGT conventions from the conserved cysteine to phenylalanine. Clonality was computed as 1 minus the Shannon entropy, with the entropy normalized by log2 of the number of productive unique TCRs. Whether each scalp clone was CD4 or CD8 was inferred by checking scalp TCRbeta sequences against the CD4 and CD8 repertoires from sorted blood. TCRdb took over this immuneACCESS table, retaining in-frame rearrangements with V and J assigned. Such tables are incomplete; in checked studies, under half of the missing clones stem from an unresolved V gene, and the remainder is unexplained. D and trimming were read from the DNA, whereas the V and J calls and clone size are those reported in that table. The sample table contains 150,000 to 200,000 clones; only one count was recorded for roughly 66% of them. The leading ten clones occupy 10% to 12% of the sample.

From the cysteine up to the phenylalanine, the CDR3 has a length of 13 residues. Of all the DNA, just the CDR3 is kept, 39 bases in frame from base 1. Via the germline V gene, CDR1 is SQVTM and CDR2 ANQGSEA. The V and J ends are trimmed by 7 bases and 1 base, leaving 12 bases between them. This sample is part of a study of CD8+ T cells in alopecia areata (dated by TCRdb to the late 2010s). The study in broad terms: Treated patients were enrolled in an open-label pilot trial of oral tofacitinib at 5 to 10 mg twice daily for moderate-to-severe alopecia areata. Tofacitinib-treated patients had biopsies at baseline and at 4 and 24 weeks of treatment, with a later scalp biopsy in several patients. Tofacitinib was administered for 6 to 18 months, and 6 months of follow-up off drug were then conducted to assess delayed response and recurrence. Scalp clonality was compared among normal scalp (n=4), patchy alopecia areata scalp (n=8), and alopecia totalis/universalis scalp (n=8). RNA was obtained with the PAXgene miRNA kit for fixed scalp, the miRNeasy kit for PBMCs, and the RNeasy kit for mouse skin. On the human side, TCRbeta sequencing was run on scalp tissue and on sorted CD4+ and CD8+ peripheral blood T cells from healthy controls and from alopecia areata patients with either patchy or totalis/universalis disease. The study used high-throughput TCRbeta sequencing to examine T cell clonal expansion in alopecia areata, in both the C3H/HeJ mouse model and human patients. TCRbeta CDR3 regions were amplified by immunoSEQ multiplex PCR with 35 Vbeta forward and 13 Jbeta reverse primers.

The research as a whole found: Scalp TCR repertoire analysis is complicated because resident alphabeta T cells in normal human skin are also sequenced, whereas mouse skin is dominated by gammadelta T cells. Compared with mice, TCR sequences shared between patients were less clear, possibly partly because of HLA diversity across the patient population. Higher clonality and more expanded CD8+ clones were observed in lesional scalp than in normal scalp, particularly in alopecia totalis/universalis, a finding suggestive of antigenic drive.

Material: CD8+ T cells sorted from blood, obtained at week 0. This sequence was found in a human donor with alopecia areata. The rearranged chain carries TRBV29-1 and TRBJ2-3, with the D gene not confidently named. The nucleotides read TGCAGCGCATTGGTGGCAGGCACAGATACGCAGTATTTT. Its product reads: CSALVAGTDTQYF.